The sequence of this TCR beta chain was determined in a study of T cell repertoires in cytomegalovirus infection. On the study more broadly: An indication of both CMV infection and matching HLA type came from public TCR beta signatures. Overall study results and limits: Individuals carrying CMV plus the relevant HLA were identified by cumulative frequency of public TCR beta families. Dominating the ex vivo response were TCR beta clonotypes that were CMV-specific and HLA-C-restricted.

The sample holds many counts of this clonotype. The antigen is not known. TCRdb re-called the reads through MiXCR, storing one row per CDR3 protein. The profile shows about 490,000 distinct CDR3 sequences, approximately 10% of them singletons. The CDR3 spans 14 residues. Per the germline V gene, CDR1 is SGHTA and CDR2 is FQGNSA. Trimming took 1 base from V and 4 from J, leaving 10 bases between them. The chain employs TRBV7-2 and TRBJ2-5; D is possibly TRBD1 (5 bases). This TCR came from a human donor in good health (CMV status not recorded). Some clones in this sample may be carry-over from other donors' samples. Sequenced input: PBMCs. Written as DNA, the CDR3 is TGTGCCAGCAGCTTAGAGATAAGGGGAGAGACCCAGTACTTC. This translates into CASSLEIRGETQYF. The full variable domain, its missing parts supplied by reference TRBV7-2 and TRBJ2-5, is GAGVSQSPSNKVTEKGKDVELRCDPISGHTALYWYRQSLGQGLEFLIYFQGNSAPDKSGLPSDRFSAERTGGSVSTLTIQRTQQEDSAVYLCASSLEIRGETQYFGPGTRLLVL.